The entry that follows covers one T cell receptor beta chain sequence. PCR used 60 Vbeta primers and 13 Jbeta primers. Generated by immunoSEQ multiplex PCR, the TCRdb table keeps only in-frame clones and is missing some. The specimen's table records roughly 62,000 clones. The sample originates from a study of cytomegalovirus exposure and HLA in healthy donors. The CDR3 is 14 residues long. V shed 2 bases and J 6 bases; nucleotides not matched to a gene: 7. Germline-derived CDR1 and CDR2 are SGHDT and YYEEEE. V and J are TRBV5-6 and TRBJ1-2; 7 bases fit TRBD1. The TCR comes from a young woman in good health and CMV-seronegative. The material sequenced was PBMCs. CDR3 region: CASSFEDRADGYTF. CDR3 in DNA: TGTGCCAGCAGCTTTGAAGACAGGGCGGATGGCTACACCTTC.